Presented here are 7 T cell receptor beta chains from one specimen sequenced in a study of blood T cell repertoires in COVID-19. Assay used: immunoSEQ multiplex PCR; TCRdb lists only in-frame clones, some missing. The sample consists of about 220,000 clones, roughly 84% of them appearing once. The sample taken for sequencing was peripheral blood. Receptors originate from an elderly woman with acute or convalescent COVID-19.

The sample holds many counts of this clone. The CDR3 protein is CASSQGQDYGYTF. In nucleotides, the CDR3 is TGTGCCAGCAGCCAAGGTCAGGACTATGGCTACACCTTC. The chain combines TRBV3-1 (or the pseudogene TRBV3-2) with TRBJ1-2, with D hard to call. The CDR3 is 13 amino acids. V was pared by 1 base and J by 3 bases, with 6 bases between. Germline V gene sequence: CDR1 LGHDT, CDR2 YNNKEL (reference sequence).

This clone was detected only a few times. The genes are TRBV5-1 and TRBJ1-1; D is unresolved. The V end was cut by 4 bases, the J end by 0 bases, with 7 bases between. The CDR3 has 13 amino acids. The germline V gene encodes CDR1 SGHRS and CDR2 YFSETQ. CDR3 sequence: CASSTDLNTEAFF. The CDR3, as DNA: TGCGCCAGCAGCACAGATTTGAACACTGAAGCTTTCTTT.

The chain couples TRBV6-5 to TRBJ1-2; D uncertain. V lost 5 bases, J lost 4 bases, and 8 bases lay in between. Germline CDR1 reads MNHEY; CDR2 reads SVGAGI. This CDR3 spans 12 amino acids. The chain's CDR3 is CASSMGLYGYTF. In DNA, the CDR3 is TGTGCCAGCAGTATGGGCCTCTATGGCTACACCTTC.

The rearrangement links TRBV5-1 to TRBJ2-5, with a possible D match to TRBD2 (6 bases). The CDR3 spans 14 residues. The V and J ends lost 1 base and 2 bases respectively, with 9 bases between them. The germline CDR1 and CDR2 sequences are SGHRS and YFSETQ. This CDR3 reads CASSLSGGQETQYF. The CDR3 nucleotides are TGCGCCAGCAGCTTGAGTGGGGGGCAAGAGACCCAGTACTTC.

The rearrangement uses TRBV7-2 and TRBJ1-3; possibly TRBD1 for D (6 bases). Per the germline V gene, CDR1 is SGHTA and CDR2 is FQGNSA. Trimming cost V 6 bases and J 0 bases, with 15 bases left between them. The length of the CDR3 is 16 residues. The CDR3 region has the DNA TGTGCCAGCAGTGGGGGACAAGGGCTCTCTGGAAACACCATATATTTT. Residues: CASSGGQGLSGNTIYF.

V usage is TRBV24-1 and J usage is TRBJ2-6; 7 bases are a match to TRBD1. Per germline, CDR1 KGHDR and CDR2 SFDVKD. Germline trimming cut 4 bases from V and 4 bases from J; bases unmatched to any gene: 12. The CDR3 sequence is 18 residues long. The CDR3 region is CATSDTPAGGSGANVLTF. Here the CDR3 DNA reads TGTGCCACCAGTGACACCCCCGCAGGGGGATCCGGGGCCAACGTCCTGACTTTC.

The chain uses TRBV6-1 and TRBJ1-1; D uncertain. Germline V lookup: CDR1 MNHNS, CDR2 SASEGT. V was cut by 1 base and J by 0 bases, with 6 bases left in between. This CDR3 spans 14 amino acids. Written as DNA, the CDR3 is TGTGCCAGCAGTGAAGGCCGGGTGAACACTGAAGCTTTCTTT. Its protein product is CASSEGRVNTEAFF.